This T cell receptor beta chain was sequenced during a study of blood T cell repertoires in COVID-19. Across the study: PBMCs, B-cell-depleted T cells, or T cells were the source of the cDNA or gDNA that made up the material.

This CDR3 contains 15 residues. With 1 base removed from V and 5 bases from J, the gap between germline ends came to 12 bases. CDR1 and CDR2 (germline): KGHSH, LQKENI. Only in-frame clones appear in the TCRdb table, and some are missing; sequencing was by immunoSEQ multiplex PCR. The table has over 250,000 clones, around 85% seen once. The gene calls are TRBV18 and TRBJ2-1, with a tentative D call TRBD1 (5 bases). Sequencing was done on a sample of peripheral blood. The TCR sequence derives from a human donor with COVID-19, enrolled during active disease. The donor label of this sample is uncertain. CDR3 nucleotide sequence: TGTGCCAGCTCACCACTCGGTGGGGCGGACAATGAGCAGTTCTTC. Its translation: CASSPLGGADNEQFF.